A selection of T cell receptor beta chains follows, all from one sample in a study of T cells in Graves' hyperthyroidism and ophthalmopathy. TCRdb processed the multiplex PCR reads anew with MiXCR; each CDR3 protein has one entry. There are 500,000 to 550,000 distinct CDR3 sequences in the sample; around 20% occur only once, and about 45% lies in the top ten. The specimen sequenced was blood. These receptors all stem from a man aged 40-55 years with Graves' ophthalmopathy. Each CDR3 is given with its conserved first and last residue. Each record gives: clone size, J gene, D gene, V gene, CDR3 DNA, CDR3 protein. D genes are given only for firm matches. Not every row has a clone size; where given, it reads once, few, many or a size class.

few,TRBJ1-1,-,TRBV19,TGTGCCAGTAGTCCAAATAACAGGAGGCAGAGTGTGAACACTGAAGCTTTCTTT,CASSPNNRRQSVNTEAFF
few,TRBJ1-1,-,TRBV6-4,TGTGCCAGCAGTGTGAAGGGGGGTGTCACTGAAGCTTTCTTT,CASSVKGGVTEAFF
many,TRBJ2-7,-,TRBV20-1,TGCAGTGCTCCCCGGGGTTTGGACGAGCAGTACTTC,CSAPRGLDEQYF
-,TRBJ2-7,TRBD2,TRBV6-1,TGTGCCAGCAGAGAACCTAGCGGGGGCCTTACCTCTCGAGAGCAGTACTTC,CASREPSGGLTSREQYF
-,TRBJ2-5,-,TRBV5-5,TGTGCCAGCAGCTTGGCCGAGAGGGGTGTCGAGACCCAGTACTTC,CASSLAERGVETQYF
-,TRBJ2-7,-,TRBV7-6,TGTGCCAGCAGCCCCCGACAGGTCCCGGCGGAGCAGTACTTC,CASSPRQVPAEQYF
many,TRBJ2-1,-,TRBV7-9,TGTGCCAGCAGCTTAGAACCGGAACAAGGGCAGTTCTTC,CASSLEPEQGQFF
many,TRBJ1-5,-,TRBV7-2,TGTGCCAGCAGCTTCAGGGTTAACCCCTATAGCAATCAGCCCCAGCATTTT,CASSFRVNPYSNQPQHF
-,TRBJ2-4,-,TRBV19,TGTGCCAGTAGTATCAGTTGGGGAGCCAAAAACATTCAGTACTTC,CASSISWGAKNIQYF
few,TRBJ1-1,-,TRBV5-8,TGTGCCAGCAGCTTGGACTTCGGGGGGGCCTTTGAAGCTTTCTTT,CASSLDFGGAFEAFF
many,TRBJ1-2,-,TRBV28,TGTGCCAGCAGTTTATTGGCGGGACCGGGCTACACCTTC,CASSLLAGPGYTF
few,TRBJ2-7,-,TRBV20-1,TGCAGTGCTAGAGATCTGAGGGGGAACGAGCAGTACTTC,CSARDLRGNEQYF
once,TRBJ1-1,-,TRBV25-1,TGTGCCAGCAGCATCCCGGGGGGGGGGCAGAACACTGAAGCTTTCTTT,CASSIPGGGQNTEAFF
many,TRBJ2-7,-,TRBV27,TGTGCCAGCAGTTTAAGGAGACTAGGGGCATACTACGAGCAGTACTTC,CASSLRRLGAYYEQYF
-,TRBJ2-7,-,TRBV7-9,TGTGCCAGCAGCTTTGGCGGGACCCCAAACGAGCAGTACTTC,CASSFGGTPNEQYF
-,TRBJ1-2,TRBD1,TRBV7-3,TGTGCCAGCAGCTTAAATACAGGGGCTAACTATGGCTACACCTTC,CASSLNTGANYGYTF
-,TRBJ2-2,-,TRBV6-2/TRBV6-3,TGTGCCAGCAGTTACTCAATGACCGGGGAGCTGTTTTTT,CASSYSMTGELFF
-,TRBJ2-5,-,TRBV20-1,TGCAGTGCCTACCCGGGGCAGTACCAAGAGACCCAGTACTTC,CSAYPGQYQETQYF
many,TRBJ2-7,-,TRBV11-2,TGTGCCAGCACCTTAAATTACGGGGGCTCTAGCGAGCAGTACTTC,CASTLNYGGSSEQYF
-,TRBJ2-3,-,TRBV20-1,TGCAGTGCCTTAGGTACCAGCACAGATACGCAGTATTTT,CSALGTSTDTQYF
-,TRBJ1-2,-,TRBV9,TGTGCCAGCAGCGCCGATGCCGGGGCCTACACCTTC,CASSADAGAYTF
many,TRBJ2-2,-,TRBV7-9,TGTGCCAGCAGCTTACGCCGGGGTCTCAACACCGGGGAGCTGTTTTTT,CASSLRRGLNTGELFF
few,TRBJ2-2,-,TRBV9,TGTGCCAGCAGCGTAGAGCCCGTCCCGGGACCGAACACCGGGGAGCTGTTTTTT,CASSVEPVPGPNTGELFF
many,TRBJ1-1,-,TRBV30,TGTGCCTGGAGTGTACTAGAGAGCACTGAAGCTTTCTTT,CAWSVLESTEAFF
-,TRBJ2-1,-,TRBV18,TGTGCCAGCTCACCCAAGCATGAGCAGTTCTTC,CASSPKHEQFF
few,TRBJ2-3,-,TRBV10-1,TGCGCCAGCAGTGAGTCGGTAGGGGCTTACACAGATACGCAGTATTTT,CASSESVGAYTDTQYF
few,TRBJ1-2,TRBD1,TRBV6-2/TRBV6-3,TGTGCCAGCAGCCGACAGGGGCAGGGGATCTATGGCTACACCTTC,CASSRQGQGIYGYTF
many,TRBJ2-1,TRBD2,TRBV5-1,TGCGCCAGCAGCTGGAGCGGGAGCCACTACAATGAGCAGTTCTTC,CASSWSGSHYNEQFF
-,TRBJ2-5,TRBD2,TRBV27,TGTGCCAGCAGTGCGGGGGGGACCCAGTACTTC,CASSAGGTQYF
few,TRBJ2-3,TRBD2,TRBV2,TGTGCCAGCAGTGGTAATAGCGGGGGCCTCAGCACAGATACGCAGTATTTT,CASSGNSGGLSTDTQYF
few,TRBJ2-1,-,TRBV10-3,TGTGCCATCAGTGAGTCGATGGGGGGCCCCTATGAGCAGTTCTTC,CAISESMGGPYEQFF
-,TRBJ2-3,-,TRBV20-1,TGCAGTGCTAGAGATGAAGGGCGGGGGCCTAGCACAGATACGCAGTATTTT,CSARDEGRGPSTDTQYF
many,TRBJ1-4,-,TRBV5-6,TGTGCCAGCAGCCTACAGGGCCCCAATGAAAAACTGTTTTTT,CASSLQGPNEKLFF
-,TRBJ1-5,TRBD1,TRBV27,TGTGCCAGCAGTTCTGCCGGGACAGGCCGCAATCAGCCCCAGCATTTT,CASSSAGTGRNQPQHF
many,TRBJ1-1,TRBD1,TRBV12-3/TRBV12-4,TGTGCCAGCAGTCTCAACAGGGGAATCATCACTGAAGCTTTCTTT,CASSLNRGIITEAFF
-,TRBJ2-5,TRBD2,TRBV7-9,TGTGCCAGCAGCTTTGGGCTAGCGGGAGACCAAGAGACCCAGTACTTC,CASSFGLAGDQETQYF
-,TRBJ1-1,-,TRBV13,TGTGCCAGCAGGACAGGAGCGAACACTGAAGCTTTCTTT,CASRTGANTEAFF
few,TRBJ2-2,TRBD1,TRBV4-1,TGCGCCAGCAGCCAAGCCAACAGGGGGCGAACCGGGGAGCTGTTTTTT,CASSQANRGRTGELFF
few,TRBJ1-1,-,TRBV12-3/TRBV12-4,TGTGCCAGCAGCCCCCTCGGGGTCTCGGCTGAAGCTTTCTTT,CASSPLGVSAEAFF
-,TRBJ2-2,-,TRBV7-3,TGTGCCAGCAGCTTAAGCGGGTCGGACACCGGGGAGCTGTTTTTT,CASSLSGSDTGELFF
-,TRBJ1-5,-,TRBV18,TGTGCCAGCTCATCCAGGGAGGCCTATAGCAATCAGCCCCAGCATTTT,CASSSREAYSNQPQHF
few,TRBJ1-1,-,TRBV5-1,TGCGCCAGCAGCTTAAGACCACAGGGAAGGGGCGCTGAAGCTTTCTTT,CASSLRPQGRGAEAFF
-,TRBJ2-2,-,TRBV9,TGTGCCAGCGAGGAACCACGAAACACCGGGGAGCTGTTTTTT,CASEEPRNTGELFF
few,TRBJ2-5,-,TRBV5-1,TGCGCCAGCAGTCAGGGGACAACAACTCAAGAGACCCAGTACTTC,CASSQGTTTQETQYF
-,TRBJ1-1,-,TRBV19,TGTGCCAGTACTGGACAGAGGGGGACTGAAGCTTTCTTT,CASTGQRGTEAFF
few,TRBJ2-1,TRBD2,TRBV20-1,TGCAGTGCGACCGGGGGGAGCGGGAGAGACAATGAGCAGTTCTTC,CSATGGSGRDNEQFF